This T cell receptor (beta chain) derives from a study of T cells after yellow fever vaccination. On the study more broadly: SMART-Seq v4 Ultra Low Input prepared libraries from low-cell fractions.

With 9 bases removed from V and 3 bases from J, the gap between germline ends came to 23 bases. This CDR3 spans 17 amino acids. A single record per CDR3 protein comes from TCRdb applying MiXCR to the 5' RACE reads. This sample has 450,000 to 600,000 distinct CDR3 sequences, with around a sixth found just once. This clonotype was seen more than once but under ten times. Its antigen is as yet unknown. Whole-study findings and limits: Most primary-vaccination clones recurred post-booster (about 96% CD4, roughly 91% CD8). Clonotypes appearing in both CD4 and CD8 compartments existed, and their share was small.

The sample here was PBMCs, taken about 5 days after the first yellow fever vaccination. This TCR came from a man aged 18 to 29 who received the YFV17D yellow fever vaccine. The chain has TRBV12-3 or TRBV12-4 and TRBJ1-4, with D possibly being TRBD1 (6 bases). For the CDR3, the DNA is TGTGCCAGTATTCAACAGGGAGCCCTCCGTTCTAATGAAAAACTGTTTTTT. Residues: CASIQQGALRSNEKLFF.